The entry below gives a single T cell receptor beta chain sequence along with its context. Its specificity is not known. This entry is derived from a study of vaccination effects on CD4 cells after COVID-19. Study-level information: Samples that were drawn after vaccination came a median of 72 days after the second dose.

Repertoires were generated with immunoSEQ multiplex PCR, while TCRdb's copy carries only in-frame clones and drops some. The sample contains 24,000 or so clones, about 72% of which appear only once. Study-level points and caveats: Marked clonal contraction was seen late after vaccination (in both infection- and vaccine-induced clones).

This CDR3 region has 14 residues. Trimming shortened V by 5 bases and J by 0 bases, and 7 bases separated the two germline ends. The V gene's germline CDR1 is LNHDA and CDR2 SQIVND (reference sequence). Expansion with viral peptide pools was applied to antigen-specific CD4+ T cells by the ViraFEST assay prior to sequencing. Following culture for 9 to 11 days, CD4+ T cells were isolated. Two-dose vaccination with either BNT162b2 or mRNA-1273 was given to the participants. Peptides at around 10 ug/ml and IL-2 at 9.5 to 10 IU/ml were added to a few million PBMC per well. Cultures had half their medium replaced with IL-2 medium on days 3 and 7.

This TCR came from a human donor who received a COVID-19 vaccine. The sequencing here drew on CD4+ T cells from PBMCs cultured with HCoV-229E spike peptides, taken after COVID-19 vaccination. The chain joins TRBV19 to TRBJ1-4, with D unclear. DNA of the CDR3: TGTGCCAGTAGTCAGCAGGCAACTAATGAAAAACTGTTTTTT. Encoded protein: CASSQQATNEKLFF.